This TCR beta chain was identified in a study of blood T cell repertoires in COVID-19. Whole-study context: COVID-19 samples collected from the United States, Italy and Spain covered acute and convalescent phases. T cells, B-cell-depleted T cells, or PBMCs supplied cDNA or gDNA.

Methods used by the authors: Amplifying reference gene primers gave estimates of nucleated cell counts. Sequenced by immunoSEQ multiplex PCR; TCRdb stores in-frame clones only, minus some. Clone size and V and J calls were adopted from that table, with D and trimming inferred from the DNA. In the table there are 150,000 or so clones, 65% to 90% of which are singletons. The V gene's germline CDR1 is LNHNV and CDR2 YYDKDF (reference sequence). The CDR3 spans 13 residues. This TCR derives from a man aged 55 to 69 with acute or convalescent COVID-19. The sequencing input was peripheral blood. The chain employs TRBV15 and TRBJ2-6, with a tentative D call TRBD2 (6 bases). Written as DNA, the CDR3 is TGTGCTACTAGCCTCTCTGGGGCCAACGTCCTGACTTTC. The encoded protein is CATSLSGANVLTF.